This T cell receptor (beta chain) was retrieved from a study of blood T cell repertoires in COVID-19 (dated by TCRdb to about 2020). About the full investigation: Collaborator samples came from the United States, Italy and Spain and covered acute and convalescent phases of COVID-19. The prospective study material was composed of cDNA or gDNA derived from T cells, B-cell-depleted T cells, or PBMCs. The dataset comprised deeply sampled blood TCRbeta repertoires from subjects exposed to, actively infected with, or recovered from COVID-19. The repertoires were released in a freely available public database meant as a resource for research on the immune response to SARS-CoV-2. The samples were drawn from the first 160 participants of the ongoing ImmuneRACE study and from some 1,300 subjects provided by 6 global collaborators. Sample metadata almost always included a de-identified subject ID, COVID-19 status, age in years and sex. Where available, HLA class I and class II types were taken from metadata supplied by the sample provider and were not determined by assay-based typing.

TCRbeta CDR3 regions were amplified from genomic DNA by means of the immunoSEQ Assay, a bias-controlled multiplex PCR. The authors' analysis ran thus. The number of nucleated cells in each sample was estimated by amplification of reference gene primers within the assay. To quantify the absolute abundance of each unique TCRbeta CDR3 rearrangement, sequence reads were collapsed and filtered. Productive Simpson clonality was computed per sample as the square root of Simpson's diversity index over productive rearrangements. What TCRdb holds here is the immuneACCESS table cut down to in-frame rearrangements. Part of the clones is not present; checked against another copy, under half of the missing clones reflect an unresolved V gene, and the others are unexplained. Clone size and V and J calls were adopted from that table, with D and trimming inferred from the DNA. The sample data list approximately 300,000 clones, and more than 70% of these were observed just once. In total, the top ten clones hold about 1.2% of the sample.

Results the study describes overall, beyond this receptor: Clinical and demographic metadata were provided uncurated, with the amount varying by source and participant.

The collaborating institutions used their own protocols to collect whole blood in K2EDTA tubes. Collaborator samples were shipped for TCRbeta analysis as frozen whole blood, isolated PBMCs, or DNA extracted from either sample type. Remarks on this clone: Its antigen target is currently unknown. Base-call qualities are not available, and no considerably larger clone is one nucleotide away.

Its CDR3 holds 20 amino acids, cysteine through phenylalanine. Solely the CDR3 DNA is kept, with 60 bases framed from the first base. CDR1 is given as PRHDT and CDR2 as FYEKMQ, both from the germline V gene (reference sequence). Trimming takes 5 bases off V and 0 bases off J; junction bases not matched to a gene: 19. Sequencing was performed on peripheral blood. The chain links TRBV13 with TRBJ2-5; 9 junctional bases match TRBD2. This clonotype was sampled from a woman in her fifties or sixties with acute or convalescent COVID-19. The DNA reads as follows: TGTGCCAGCAGCCCCCCCCCGGGCGGGGGGGCCGAAAGAGACCAAGAGACCCAGTACTTC. This yields the protein CASSPPPGGGAERDQETQYF.